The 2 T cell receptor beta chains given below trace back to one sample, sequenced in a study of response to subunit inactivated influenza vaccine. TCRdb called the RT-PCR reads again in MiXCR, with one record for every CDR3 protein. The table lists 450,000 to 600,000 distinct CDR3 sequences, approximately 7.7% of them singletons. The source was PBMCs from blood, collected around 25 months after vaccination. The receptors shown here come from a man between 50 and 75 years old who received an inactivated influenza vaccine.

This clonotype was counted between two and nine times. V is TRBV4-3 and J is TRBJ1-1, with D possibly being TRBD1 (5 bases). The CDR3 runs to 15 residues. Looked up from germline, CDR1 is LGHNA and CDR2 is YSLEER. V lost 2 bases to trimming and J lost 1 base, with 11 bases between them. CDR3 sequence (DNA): TGCGCCAGCAGCCAACAATACAGGTCGAACACTGAAGCTTTCTTT. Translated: CASSQQYRSNTEAFF.

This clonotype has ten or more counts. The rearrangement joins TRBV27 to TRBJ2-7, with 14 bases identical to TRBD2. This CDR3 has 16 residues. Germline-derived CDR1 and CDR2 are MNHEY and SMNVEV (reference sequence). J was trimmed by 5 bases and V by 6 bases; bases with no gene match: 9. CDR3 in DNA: TGTGCCAGCAGGCGCCCGGGACTAGCGGGGGTGAACGAGCAGTACTTC. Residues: CASRRPGLAGVNEQYF.